Listed below are T cell receptor beta chains from one sample, sequenced in a study of circulating and synovial CD4+ cells in juvenile arthritis. Profiling relied on immunoSEQ multiplex PCR, and the TCRdb table lists in-frame clones only, not all of them. Seen here are over 11,000 clones, roughly 88% observed once, and the top ten hold approximately 3.3%. The material sequenced was CD4+ T cells from synovial fluid. These receptors originate from a human patient with juvenile idiopathic arthritis. Some clones in this sample may be carry-over from other donors' samples. The CDR3 runs from the conserved cysteine through the conserved F or W. D genes are given only for firm matches. Size is stated for part of the rows, as once, few or many counts, or as a class when the clone is expanded.

V gene: TRBV7-9; D gene: -; J gene: TRBJ1-6; clone size: -; CDR3 protein: CASSLARGQGRNSPLHF; CDR3 DNA: TGTGCCAGCAGCTTAGCGCGGGGGCAGGGGAGGAACTCCCCCCTCCACTTT
V gene: TRBV30; D gene: -; J gene: TRBJ1-6; clone size: few; CDR3 protein: CAWSGPRVGSPLHF; CDR3 DNA: TGTGCCTGGAGTGGGCCTCGGGTCGGATCACCCCTCCACTTT
V gene: TRBV7-3; D gene: -; J gene: TRBJ2-2; clone size: -; CDR3 protein: CASSLWGERSGELFF; CDR3 DNA: TGTGCCAGCAGCTTATGGGGGGAACGGTCCGGGGAGCTGTTTTTT
V gene: TRBV5-5; D gene: TRBD2; J gene: TRBJ2-3; clone size: -; CDR3 protein: CASSWSGGPASTDTQYF; CDR3 DNA: TGTGCCAGCAGCTGGAGCGGGGGGCCCGCCAGCACAGATACGCAGTATTTT
V gene: TRBV7-2; D gene: TRBD2; J gene: TRBJ2-1; clone size: -; CDR3 protein: CASSLYGAGLTNEQFF; CDR3 DNA: TGTGCCAGCAGCTTATACGGGGCGGGACTAACGAATGAGCAGTTCTTC
V gene: TRBV30; D gene: TRBD2; J gene: TRBJ2-3; clone size: once; CDR3 protein: CAWSPTRTSGQPDTQYF; CDR3 DNA: TGTGCCTGGAGTCCCACCCGGACTAGCGGACAACCAGATACGCAGTATTTT
V gene: TRBV9; D gene: -; J gene: TRBJ2-3; clone size: -; CDR3 protein: CASSPRTHTSTDTQYF; CDR3 DNA: TGTGCCAGCAGCCCTCGGACACACACTAGCACAGATACGCAGTATTTT
V gene: TRBV6-5; D gene: TRBD2; J gene: TRBJ2-7; clone size: -; CDR3 protein: CASSSTSGTYEQYF; CDR3 DNA: TGTGCCAGCAGTTCGACTAGCGGTACCTACGAGCAGTACTTC
V gene: TRBV27; D gene: -; J gene: TRBJ2-7; clone size: -; CDR3 protein: CASSSKQGSYEQYF; CDR3 DNA: TGTGCCAGCAGTTCGAAACAGGGCTCCTACGAGCAGTACTTC
V gene: TRBV30; D gene: -; J gene: TRBJ2-1; clone size: -; CDR3 protein: CAWRPPSRGRQFF; CDR3 DNA: TGTGCCTGGAGGCCCCCGTCGCGGGGAAGACAGTTCTTC
V gene: TRBV18; D gene: TRBD1; J gene: TRBJ1-5; clone size: -; CDR3 protein: CASSPRQGSNRNQPQHF; CDR3 DNA: TGTGCCAGCTCACCACGACAGGGTAGTAATCGCAATCAGCCCCAGCATTTT
V gene: TRBV10-3; D gene: TRBD2; J gene: TRBJ2-2; clone size: -; CDR3 protein: CAIETSGANTGELFF; CDR3 DNA: TGTGCCATCGAGACTAGCGGGGCGAACACCGGGGAGCTGTTTTTT
V gene: TRBV6-1; D gene: TRBD1; J gene: TRBJ1-6; clone size: -; CDR3 protein: CASSWTGENSPLHF; CDR3 DNA: TGTGCCAGCAGTTGGACAGGGGAGAATTCACCCCTCCACTTT
V gene: TRBV6-5; D gene: -; J gene: TRBJ1-1; clone size: -; CDR3 protein: CASSGQGFSTEAFF; CDR3 DNA: TGTGCCAGCAGCGGGCAGGGCTTTTCGACTGAAGCTTTCTTT
V gene: TRBV4-1; D gene: -; J gene: TRBJ2-5; clone size: -; CDR3 protein: CASSLWRSQETQYF; CDR3 DNA: TGCGCCAGCAGCCTGTGGCGGTCCCAAGAGACCCAGTACTTC
V gene: TRBV5-1; D gene: -; J gene: TRBJ1-2; clone size: -; CDR3 protein: CASSLPTEANYGYTF; CDR3 DNA: TGCGCCAGCAGCTTGCCGACAGAAGCTAACTATGGCTACACCTTC
V gene: TRBV6-5; D gene: -; J gene: TRBJ2-5; clone size: -; CDR3 protein: CASSNKWETQYF; CDR3 DNA: TGTGCCAGCAGTAACAAATGGGAGACCCAGTACTTC
V gene: TRBV28; D gene: -; J gene: TRBJ2-3; clone size: -; CDR3 protein: CASLLQGDPGTQYF; CDR3 DNA: TGTGCCAGTCTCCTTCAGGGTGACCCAGGTACGCAGTATTTT
V gene: TRBV7-6; D gene: -; J gene: TRBJ2-5; clone size: -; CDR3 protein: CASSLSAAETQYF; CDR3 DNA: TGTGCCAGCAGCTTAAGTGCGGCGGAGACCCAGTACTTC
V gene: TRBV27; D gene: -; J gene: TRBJ2-1; clone size: -; CDR3 protein: CASSINSYNEQFF; CDR3 DNA: TGTGCCAGCAGTATAAACTCCTACAATGAGCAGTTCTTC
V gene: TRBV6-1; D gene: -; J gene: TRBJ2-1; clone size: -; CDR3 protein: CASSEFRGSDEQFF; CDR3 DNA: TGTGCCAGCAGTGAATTCCGCGGTAGCGATGAGCAGTTCTTC
V gene: TRBV2; D gene: TRBD2; J gene: TRBJ2-2; clone size: medium-sized; CDR3 protein: CASRLAGGPGTGELFF; CDR3 DNA: TGTGCCAGCAGGCTAGCGGGGGGGCCGGGCACCGGGGAGCTGTTTTTT
V gene: TRBV27; D gene: TRBD2; J gene: TRBJ2-7; clone size: -; CDR3 protein: CASSLGGTSGAYEQYF; CDR3 DNA: TGTGCCAGCAGTTTAGGCGGGACTAGCGGAGCCTACGAGCAGTACTTC
V gene: TRBV19; D gene: TRBD2; J gene: TRBJ2-3; clone size: -; CDR3 protein: CASSRGLADTQYF; CDR3 DNA: TGTGCCAGTAGTAGAGGACTAGCGGATACGCAGTATTTT
V gene: TRBV25-1; D gene: -; J gene: TRBJ2-1; clone size: -; CDR3 protein: CASTPGGHRGNEQFF; CDR3 DNA: TGTGCCAGCACCCCGGGGGGCCACCGTGGCAATGAGCAGTTCTTC
V gene: TRBV2; D gene: TRBD1; J gene: TRBJ2-2; clone size: few; CDR3 protein: CASSQTTGLAGELFF; CDR3 DNA: TGTGCCAGCAGTCAGACGACAGGGCTGGCCGGGGAGCTGTTTTTT
V gene: TRBV4-1; D gene: -; J gene: TRBJ2-1; clone size: -; CDR3 protein: CASSQGTMNEQFF; CDR3 DNA: TGCGCCAGCAGCCAAGGGACTATGAATGAGCAGTTCTTC
V gene: TRBV6-1; D gene: TRBD1; J gene: TRBJ1-2; clone size: medium-sized; CDR3 protein: CASSGDRASLENYGYTF; CDR3 DNA: TGTGCCAGCAGTGGGGACAGGGCGTCACTAGAGAACTATGGCTACACCTTC
V gene: TRBV5-4; D gene: -; J gene: TRBJ2-7; clone size: -; CDR3 protein: CASSLGGYEQYF; CDR3 DNA: TGTGCCAGCAGCTTGGGAGGGTACGAGCAGTACTTC
V gene: TRBV25-1; D gene: TRBD1; J gene: TRBJ1-1; clone size: -; CDR3 protein: CASRGQGDTEAFF; CDR3 DNA: TGTGCCAGCAGAGGACAGGGCGACACTGAAGCTTTCTTT
V gene: TRBV6-5; D gene: TRBD1; J gene: TRBJ1-2; clone size: -; CDR3 protein: CASSYSTGGSGYTF; CDR3 DNA: TGTGCCAGCAGTTACAGTACAGGGGGCAGTGGCTACACCTTC
V gene: TRBV15; D gene: TRBD2; J gene: TRBJ2-3; clone size: -; CDR3 protein: CATSRDRERGSTDTQYF; CDR3 DNA: TGTGCCACCAGCAGAGATCGTGAGCGGGGTAGCACAGATACGCAGTATTTT
V gene: TRBV30; D gene: -; J gene: TRBJ1-2; clone size: -; CDR3 protein: CASPGEGANYGYTF; CDR3 DNA: TGTGCCTCCCCTGGCGAGGGGGCTAACTATGGCTACACCTTC
V gene: TRBV11-1; D gene: -; J gene: TRBJ1-3; clone size: -; CDR3 protein: CASSTPGFSGNTIYF; CDR3 DNA: TGTGCCAGCAGCACTCCAGGGTTCTCTGGAAACACCATATATTTT
V gene: TRBV13; D gene: TRBD1; J gene: TRBJ1-1; clone size: -; CDR3 protein: CASRWKGAVNTEAFF; CDR3 DNA: TGTGCCAGCAGGTGGAAGGGGGCGGTGAACACTGAAGCTTTCTTT
V gene: TRBV28; D gene: TRBD1; J gene: TRBJ1-2; clone size: -; CDR3 protein: CASRDSGQNSNYGYTF; CDR3 DNA: TGTGCCAGCAGGGACTCGGGACAGAATTCTAACTATGGCTACACCTTC
V gene: TRBV18; D gene: -; J gene: TRBJ1-6; clone size: -; CDR3 protein: CASSPDTSYNSPLHF; CDR3 DNA: TGTGCCAGCTCACCGGACACCTCCTATAATTCACCCCTCCACTTT
V gene: TRBV11-3; D gene: -; J gene: TRBJ2-6; clone size: once; CDR3 protein: CASSPRTGTGANVLTF; CDR3 DNA: TGTGCCAGCAGCCCCCGTACAGGGACTGGGGCCAACGTCCTGACTTTC
V gene: TRBV18; D gene: -; J gene: TRBJ1-2; clone size: -; CDR3 protein: CASSTRQGDGYTF; CDR3 DNA: TGTGCCAGCTCCACCAGGCAGGGTGATGGCTACACCTTC
V gene: TRBV4-1; D gene: TRBD1; J gene: TRBJ2-5; clone size: -; CDR3 protein: CASSQDSGQGSSLTQYF; CDR3 DNA: TGCGCCAGCAGCCAAGATTCGGGACAGGGGTCAAGTTTGACCCAGTACTTC
V gene: TRBV6-1; D gene: -; J gene: TRBJ2-7; clone size: -; CDR3 protein: CASSYIYEQYF; CDR3 DNA: TGTGCCAGCAGTTATATCTACGAGCAGTACTTC
V gene: TRBV5-4; D gene: -; J gene: TRBJ1-5; clone size: -; CDR3 protein: CASSLGGTGTLHF; CDR3 DNA: TGTGCCAGCAGCTTGGGGGGAACAGGAACGCTGCATTTT
V gene: TRBV6-5; D gene: TRBD1; J gene: TRBJ1-2; clone size: -; CDR3 protein: CASSDGQDGGYTF; CDR3 DNA: TGTGCCAGCAGTGATGGACAGGATGGTGGCTACACCTTC
V gene: TRBV29-1; D gene: -; J gene: TRBJ1-2; clone size: -; CDR3 protein: CSVEDPKRVSGYGYTF; CDR3 DNA: TGCAGCGTTGAAGATCCGAAGAGGGTATCTGGCTATGGCTACACCTTC
V gene: TRBV2; D gene: TRBD2; J gene: TRBJ2-1; clone size: -; CDR3 protein: CASSLAGAQSSYNEQFF; CDR3 DNA: TGTGCCAGCAGCCTAGCGGGGGCCCAGAGCTCCTACAATGAGCAGTTCTTC
V gene: TRBV7-9; D gene: -; J gene: TRBJ2-7; clone size: -; CDR3 protein: CASSGGQRDEQYF; CDR3 DNA: TGTGCCAGCAGCGGTGGACAGCGCGACGAGCAGTACTTC
V gene: TRBV7-2; D gene: -; J gene: TRBJ1-2; clone size: -; CDR3 protein: CASSLVPGQGQNGYTF; CDR3 DNA: TGCGCCAGCAGCTTAGTACCCGGGCAGGGGCAAAATGGCTACACCTTC
V gene: TRBV19; D gene: -; J gene: TRBJ2-7; clone size: -; CDR3 protein: CASSIETGVGYEQYF; CDR3 DNA: TGTGCCAGTAGTATAGAAACGGGAGTGGGCTACGAGCAGTACTTC
V gene: TRBV6-6; D gene: -; J gene: TRBJ2-7; clone size: -; CDR3 protein: CASSYSARLKNYEQYF; CDR3 DNA: TGTGCCAGCAGTTACTCGGCCAGGCTTAAAAACTACGAGCAGTACTTC
V gene: TRBV30; D gene: -; J gene: TRBJ2-2; clone size: -; CDR3 protein: CAWSPTRELFF; CDR3 DNA: TGTGCCTGGAGTCCGACAAGGGAGCTGTTTTTT
V gene: TRBV29-1; D gene: -; J gene: TRBJ2-3; clone size: few; CDR3 protein: CSVDGGTDTQYF; CDR3 DNA: TGCAGCGTCGACGGGGGCACAGATACGCAGTATTTT
V gene: TRBV5-5; D gene: -; J gene: TRBJ2-2; clone size: few; CDR3 protein: CASSPRTGRGTISGELFF; CDR3 DNA: TGTGCCAGCAGCCCCCGGACAGGTCGCGGGACAATCTCCGGGGAGCTGTTTTTT
V gene: TRBV14; D gene: -; J gene: TRBJ1-1; clone size: -; CDR3 protein: CASSLDRGTEAFF; CDR3 DNA: TGTGCCAGCAGCCTGGACAGAGGGACTGAAGCTTTCTTT
V gene: TRBV13; D gene: TRBD1; J gene: TRBJ1-4; clone size: once; CDR3 protein: CASRLTGGIEKLFF; CDR3 DNA: TGTGCCAGCAGATTGACAGGGGGCATTGAAAAACTGTTTTTT
V gene: TRBV6-1; D gene: -; J gene: TRBJ1-6; clone size: -; CDR3 protein: CASAELGQGIMPLHF; CDR3 DNA: TGTGCCAGCGCGGAGTTGGGGCAGGGGATTATGCCCCTCCACTTT
V gene: TRBV7-3; D gene: -; J gene: TRBJ2-2; clone size: few; CDR3 protein: CASSLDTTGELFF; CDR3 DNA: TGTGCCAGCAGTTTGGACACAACCGGGGAGCTGTTTTTT
V gene: TRBV7-2; D gene: TRBD1; J gene: TRBJ1-5; clone size: -; CDR3 protein: CASSPLGQASQHF; CDR3 DNA: TGTGCCAGCAGCCCCCTCGGACAGGCATCCCAGCATTTT
V gene: TRBV5-6; D gene: -; J gene: TRBJ1-6; clone size: -; CDR3 protein: CASSPAGEGNSPLHF; CDR3 DNA: TGTGCCAGCAGCCCGGCGGGGGAGGGTAATTCCCCCCTCCACTTT
V gene: TRBV2; D gene: TRBD1; J gene: TRBJ1-1; clone size: -; CDR3 protein: CASTLSGGNTEAFF; CDR3 DNA: TGTGCCAGCACCCTCTCAGGGGGGAACACTGAAGCTTTCTTT
V gene: TRBV30; D gene: -; J gene: TRBJ1-4; clone size: -; CDR3 protein: CAWSGQIATNEKLFF; CDR3 DNA: TGTGCCTGGAGTGGACAGATTGCAACTAATGAAAAACTGTTTTTT